This T cell receptor beta chain was captured in a study of PD-L1 blockade in urothelial cancer. Turning to the study itself: Dosed intravenously at 1,200 mg every 3 weeks, atezolizumab was initiated by patients around 2014. Patients had been given 0 to 3 earlier chemotherapy regimens. Counts from blood samples showed a median of 141,255 T cells.

The time point here: pretreatment peripheral blood. Produced via immunoSEQ multiplex PCR; TCRdb's table is partial and in-frame only. The sample includes about 39,000 clones, roughly 90% of them seen just once. Per germline, CDR1 LGHNA and CDR2 YNFKEQ. The CDR3 has 17 amino acids. V lost 2 bases and J 0 bases, leaving 17 bases between the germline ends. The clonotype originates from a woman in her sixties with urothelial cancer. The sample in question was PBMCs, obtained around atezolizumab (anti-PD-L1) treatment. This sequence joins TRBV4-2 and TRBJ2-7; perhaps TRBD1 as D (6 bases). Here the CDR3 reads CASSQWEMLGGSYEQYF. CDR3 DNA sequence: TGTGCCAGCAGCCAATGGGAAATGTTAGGGGGCTCCTACGAGCAGTACTTC.